This passage covers 12 T cell receptor beta chains from one sample sequenced in a study of blood T cell repertoires in COVID-19. Profiled with immunoSEQ multiplex PCR; TCRdb holds only in-frame clones, not every one. The sample records over 150,000 clones, approximately 79% being singletons. The sample taken for sequencing was peripheral blood. The receptors originated from a woman aged 70-85 years with acute or convalescent COVID-19.

The chain is built from TRBV9 and TRBJ2-1; 11 bases line up with TRBD2. CDR3 size: 17 residues. Trimming at V came to 4 bases and at J to 0 bases, leaving 6 bases not matched to a gene. Germline V CDR1 and CDR2: SGDLS, YYNGEE. The CDR3 region has the DNA TGTGCCAGCAGCCCCCGACTAGCGGGACTCTCCTACAATGAGCAGTTCTTC. It codes for CASSPRLAGLSYNEQFF.

At least ten counts were recorded for this clone. The chain has TRBV6-2 or TRBV6-3 and TRBJ1-6; TRBD1 matches at 10 bases. CDR3 length: 14 residues. Germline values: CDR1 MNHEY, CDR2 SVGEGT. V shed 6 bases and J 7 bases; nucleotides not matched to a gene: 3. This chain's CDR3 is CASSLGQGNSPLHF. The CDR3 nucleotides read TGTGCCAGCAGCCTGGGACAGGGGAATTCACCCCTCCACTTT.

The V gene is TRBV2, the J gene TRBJ1-5; 8 bases fit TRBD1. The CDR3 extends over 14 amino acids. Germline CDR1 reads SNHLY; CDR2 reads FYNNEI. V shed 1 base, J shed 6 bases, and the junction held 2 bases outside the gene matches. CDR3 protein: CASSEGTGFQPQHF. CDR3 DNA: TGTGCCAGCAGTGAAGGGACAGGGTTTCAGCCCCAGCATTTT.

The chain couples TRBV5-4 to TRBJ2-7, with D tentatively TRBD1 (5 bases). Trimming left V 1 base short and J 3 bases short, with 11 bases between. Per the germline V gene, CDR1 is SGHNT and CDR2 is YYREEE (reference sequence). The CDR3 is 14 amino acids. The CDR3 DNA reads as TGTGCCAGCAGCTTGACAGGACAAAACTACGAGCAGTACTTC. This translates into CASSLTGQNYEQYF.

The chain uses TRBV3-1 (or the pseudogene TRBV3-2) and TRBJ2-7; TRBD1 is a possible D gene (5 bases). Germline V lookup: CDR1 LGHDT, CDR2 YNNKEL (reference sequence). Trimming shortened V by 1 base and J by 2 bases, and 12 bases separated the two germline ends. The CDR3 covers 15 residues. The CDR3 region is CASSQGETVAYEQYF. The CDR3 bases are TGTGCCAGCAGCCAAGGAGAGACAGTCGCCTACGAGCAGTACTTC.

This chain joins TRBV13 and TRBJ2-3; D is possibly TRBD2 (5 bases). The CDR3 totals 15 residues. Per the germline V gene, CDR1 is PRHDT and CDR2 is FYEKMQ (reference sequence). The V end was cut by 2 bases, the J end by 5 bases, with 14 bases between. The CDR3 loop reads CASSLYVLAGDTQYF. The CDR3 DNA is TGTGCCAGCAGCTTATATGTCCTAGCTGGAGATACGCAGTATTTT.

The rearrangement uses TRBV21-1 and TRBJ2-4; TRBD2 reflects the table's D call only, with no check against the DNA. TRBV21-1 has pseudogene status. There are 18 residues in the CDR3. The CDR3 DNA reads TGTGCCAGCAGCAAAGATAGGCGGGGGAATTGCGCCAAAAACATTCAGTACTTC. It translates to CASSKDRRGNCAKNIQYF.

The rearrangement links TRBV11-2 to TRBJ2-5; D is unresolved. This CDR3 has 13 amino acids. V lost 3 bases and J 2 bases, leaving 7 bases between the germline ends. Germline values: CDR1 SGHAT, CDR2 FQNNGV. In nucleotides, the CDR3 is TGTGCCAGCAGCTTCCTCCGGCAAGAGACCCAGTACTTC. Amino acid sequence: CASSFLRQETQYF.

This chain joins TRBV19 and TRBJ1-5; the match to TRBD1 covers 10 bases. Germline CDR1 and CDR2: LNHDA and SQIVND (reference sequence). Trimming removed 6 bases from V and 2 bases from J; junction bases left unmatched: 4. CDR3 length: 15 amino acids. CDR3 region: CASRGTGDGNQPQHF. The CDR3 DNA sequence: TGTGCCAGTAGGGGGACAGGGGATGGCAATCAGCCCCAGCATTTT.

The V gene is TRBV7-9, the J gene TRBJ1-1, with D tentatively TRBD1 (6 bases). This CDR3 is 12 amino acids long. V was clipped by 3 bases and J by 8 bases, with 10 bases between them. Germline V CDR1 and CDR2: SEHNR, FQNEAQ (reference sequence). The CDR3 bases are TGTGCCAGCAGCTTGACAGGTATCGAAGCTTTCTTT. It codes for CASSLTGIEAFF.

V gene TRBV7-8 combines with J gene TRBJ1-5; 7 nucleotides align to TRBD1. Germline V gives CDR1 SGHVS, CDR2 FQNEAQ. This CDR3 is built from 16 residues. The junction had 5 bases not matched to a gene; V was cut back by 1 base and J by 2 bases. CDR3 DNA: TGTGCCAGCAGCTTAGTAGGGGGCCGGGGCAATCAGCCCCAGCATTTT. Translation: CASSLVGGRGNQPQHF.

This chain joins TRBV29-1 and TRBJ1-3; 7 bases fit TRBD1. V was clipped by 3 bases and J by 2 bases; unmatched bases: 4. Looked up from germline, CDR1 is SQVTM and CDR2 is ANQGSEA. The length of the CDR3 is 14 residues. CDR3 DNA: TGCAGCGTTGAGGCTACAGGGGCTGGAAACACCATATATTTT. This codes for CSVEATGAGNTIYF. Full variable domain (missing parts from reference TRBV29-1 and TRBJ1-3): SAVISQKPSRDICQRGTSLTIQCQVDSQVTMMFWYRQQPGQSLTLIATANQGSEATYESGFVIDKFPISRPNLTFSTLTVSNMSPEDSSIYLCSVEATGAGNTIYFGEGSWLTVV.